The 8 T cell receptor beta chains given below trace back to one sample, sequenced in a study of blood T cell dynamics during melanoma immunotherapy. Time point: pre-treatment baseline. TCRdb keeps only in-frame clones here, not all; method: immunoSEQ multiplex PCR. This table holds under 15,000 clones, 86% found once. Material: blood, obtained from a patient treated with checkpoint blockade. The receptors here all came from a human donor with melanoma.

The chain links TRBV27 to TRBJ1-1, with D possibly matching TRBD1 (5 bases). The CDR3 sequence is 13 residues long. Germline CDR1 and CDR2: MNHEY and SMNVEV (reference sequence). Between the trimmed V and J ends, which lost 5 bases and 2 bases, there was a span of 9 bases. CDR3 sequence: CASSKGVNTEAFF. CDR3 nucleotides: TGTGCCAGCAGTAAAGGGGTTAACACTGAAGCTTTCTTT.

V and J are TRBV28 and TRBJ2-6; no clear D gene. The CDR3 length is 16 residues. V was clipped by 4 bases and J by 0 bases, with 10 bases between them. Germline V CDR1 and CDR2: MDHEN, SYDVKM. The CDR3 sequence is CASSSGRGSGANVLTF. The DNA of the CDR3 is TGTGCCAGCAGTTCCGGACGAGGCTCTGGGGCCAACGTCCTGACTTTC.

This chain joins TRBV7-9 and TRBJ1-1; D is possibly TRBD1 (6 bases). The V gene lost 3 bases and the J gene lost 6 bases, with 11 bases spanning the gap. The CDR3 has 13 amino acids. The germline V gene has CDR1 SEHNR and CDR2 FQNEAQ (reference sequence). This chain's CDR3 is CASSFTGNPEAFF. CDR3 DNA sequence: TGTGCCAGCAGCTTTACAGGGAATCCTGAAGCTTTCTTT.

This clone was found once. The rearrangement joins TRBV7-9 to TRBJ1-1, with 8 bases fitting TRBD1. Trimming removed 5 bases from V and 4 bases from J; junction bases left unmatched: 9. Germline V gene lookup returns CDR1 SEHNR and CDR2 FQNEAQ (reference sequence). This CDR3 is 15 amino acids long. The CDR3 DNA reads TGTGCCAGCAGCCTCCACCACAGGGGGACCACTGAAGCTTTCTTT. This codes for CASSLHHRGTTEAFF.

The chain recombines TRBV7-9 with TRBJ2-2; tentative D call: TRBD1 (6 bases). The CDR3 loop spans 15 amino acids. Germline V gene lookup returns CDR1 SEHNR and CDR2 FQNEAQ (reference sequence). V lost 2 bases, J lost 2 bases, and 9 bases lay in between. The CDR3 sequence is CASSLMGTNTGELFF. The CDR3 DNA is TGTGCCAGCAGCTTAATGGGGACAAACACCGGGGAGCTGTTTTTT.

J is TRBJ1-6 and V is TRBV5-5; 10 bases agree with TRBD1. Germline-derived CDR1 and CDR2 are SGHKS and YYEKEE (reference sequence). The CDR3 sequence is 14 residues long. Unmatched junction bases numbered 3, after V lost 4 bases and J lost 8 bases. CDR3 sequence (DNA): TGTGCCAGCAGCACCGGGACAGGGGATTCACCCCTCCACTTT. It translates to CASSTGTGDSPLHF.

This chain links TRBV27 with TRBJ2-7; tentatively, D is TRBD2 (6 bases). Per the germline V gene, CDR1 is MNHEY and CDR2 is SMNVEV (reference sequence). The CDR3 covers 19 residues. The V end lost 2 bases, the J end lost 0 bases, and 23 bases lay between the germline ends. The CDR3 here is CASSLVPELVAVSSYEQYF. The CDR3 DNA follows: TGTGCCAGCAGTTTAGTCCCAGAGCTAGTAGCGGTAAGCTCCTACGAGCAGTACTTC.

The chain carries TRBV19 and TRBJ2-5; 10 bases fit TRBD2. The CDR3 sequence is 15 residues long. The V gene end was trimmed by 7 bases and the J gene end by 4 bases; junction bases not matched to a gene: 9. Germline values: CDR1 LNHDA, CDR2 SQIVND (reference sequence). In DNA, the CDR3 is TGTGCCAGTACATCAGGGACTAGCGAGAGAGAGACCCAGTACTTC. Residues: CASTSGTSERETQYF. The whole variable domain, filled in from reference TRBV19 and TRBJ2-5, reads DGGITQSPKYLFRKEGQNVTLSCEQNLNHDAMYWYRQDPGQGLRLIYYSQIVNDFQKGDIAEGYSVSREKKESFPLTVTSAQKNPTAFYLCASTSGTSERETQYFGPGTRLLVL.